The 20 T cell receptor beta chains listed next were all sequenced from one sample in a study of shared clonotypes between healthy human individuals. The assay was immunoSEQ multiplex PCR, and TCRdb's table has in-frame clones only and misses some. The table records millions of clones, roughly 94% of them present only once. The sequencing sample was made of naive CD4+ T cells sorted from blood. Subset meaning: CD45RA+ positively selected. These receptors originate from a young man in good health.

V and J are TRBV6-1 and TRBJ2-4; D call uncertain. Trimming left V 2 bases short and J 4 bases short, with 3 bases between. This CDR3 is built from 12 residues. The germline V gene encodes CDR1 MNHNS and CDR2 SASEGT. CDR3 nucleotide sequence: TGTGCCAGCAGTGAAATTAAAAACATTCAGTACTTC. Encoded protein: CASSEIKNIQYF.

The chain is built from TRBV10-3 and TRBJ2-3; no reliable D call. Germline loops: CDR1 ENHRY, CDR2 SYGVKD. V lost 4 bases and J lost 2, with 10 bases in between. This CDR3 is built from 14 residues. Here the CDR3 reads CAISAPANTDTQYF. For the CDR3, the DNA is TGTGCCATCAGTGCCCCCGCCAACACAGATACGCAGTATTTT.

This chain connects TRBV6-5 to TRBJ2-7, with 9 bases that match TRBD2. The trim removed 10 bases at V and 5 bases at J, leaving 15 bases unmatched. Germline V CDR1 and CDR2: MNHEY, SVGAGI. The CDR3 runs to 15 residues. The CDR3 sequence is CATHTLAGAPHEQYF. In nucleotides, the CDR3 is TGTGCCACCCATACTTTAGCGGGAGCCCCGCACGAGCAGTACTTC.

A note on this clone: A read error may be the cause here, since a much bigger clone is one base away. The chain joins TRBV11-2 to TRBJ2-2, with 7 bases fitting TRBD1. The CDR3 runs to 14 residues. CDR1 and CDR2 from the germline V gene are SGHAT and FQNNGV. CDR3 sequence: CASSPTGNTGELLF. The CDR3 nucleotides read TGTGCCAGCAGCCCGACAGGGAACACCGGGGAGCTGCTTTTT.

This CDR3 is CATSRAGIEGNTIYF. The CDR3 DNA reads TGTGCCACCAGCAGAGCGGGGATTGAGGGAAACACCATATATTTT. V usage is TRBV15 and J usage is TRBJ1-3; D gene ambiguous. Germline V gene sequence: CDR1 LNHNV, CDR2 YYDKDF (reference sequence). The V gene lost 1 base and the J gene lost 4 bases, with 11 bases spanning the gap. The CDR3 loop spans 15 amino acids.

The V call is TRBV30, the J call TRBJ2-7; the D gene is possibly TRBD1 (5 bases). Germline CDR1 is GTSNPN and CDR2 is SVGIG (reference sequence). The V end was cut by 8 bases, the J end by 0 bases, with 11 bases between. The CDR3 sequence is 12 residues long. The CDR3 loop is CAGTQGSYEQYF. The CDR3 bases are TGTGCCGGCACCCAGGGCTCCTACGAGCAGTACTTC. Full variable domain (remainder filled in from reference TRBV30 and TRBJ2-7): SQTIHQWPATLVQPVGSPLSLECTVEGTSNPNLYWYRQAAGRGLQLLFYSVGIGQISSEVPQNLSASRPQDRQFILSSKKLLLSDSGFYLCAGTQGSYEQYFGPGTRLTVT.

Concerning this clone itself: This same CDR3 is encoded by further DNA sequences in the sample. This chain uses TRBV6-5 with TRBJ2-2, with D possibly TRBD1 on 5 matching bases. Germline CDR1 MNHEY, CDR2 SVGAGI. V dropped 2 bases and J dropped 0 bases, with 7 bases sitting between them. This CDR3 has 15 amino acids. The CDR3, as DNA: TGTGCCAGCAGTTACGACAGTTCGAACACCGGGGAGCTGTTTTTT. Translating gives CASSYDSSNTGELFF.

The chain has TRBV11-1 and TRBJ2-7, with D perhaps matching TRBD1 (5 bases). Germline assignment: CDR1 SGHAT and CDR2 FQDESV (reference sequence). The CDR3 contains 16 residues. The V end lost 5 bases, the J end lost 0 bases, and 17 bases lay between the germline ends. The CDR3 DNA sequence: TGTGCCAGCAGCCGAGGCGGTGCGGACAACTCCTACGAGCAGTACTTC. Protein product: CASSRGGADNSYEQYF.

The V gene is TRBV28, the J gene TRBJ2-5; 9 bases are a match to TRBD1. Trimming removed 7 bases from V and 5 bases from J; junction bases left unmatched: 8. The CDR3 totals 14 residues. Germline V gives CDR1 MDHEN, CDR2 SYDVKM. The CDR3 nucleotides read TGTGCCAGCACCAATACAGGGGGCGAGGAGACCCAGTACTTC. Translating it yields CASTNTGGEETQYF.

This chain links TRBV7-2 with TRBJ1-4, with D unclear. Trimming removed 5 bases at V and 8 bases at J, with 21 bases between. The CDR3 has 16 amino acids. Germline CDR1 and CDR2: SGHTA and FQGNSA. CDR3 in DNA: TGTGCCAGCAGCCCATTTTTCAGATCCCTAGGGGAAAAACTGTTTTTT. This codes for CASSPFFRSLGEKLFF. Full variable domain (remainder filled in from reference TRBV7-2 and TRBJ1-4): GAGVSQSPSNKVTEKGKDVELRCDPISGHTALYWYRQSLGQGLEFLIYFQGNSAPDKSGLPSDRFSAERTGGSVSTLTIQRTQQEDSAVYLCASSPFFRSLGEKLFFGSGTQLSVL.

The chain employs TRBV2 and TRBJ2-7; possibly TRBD1 for D (5 bases). Trimming pared 2 bases from V and 6 bases from J, leaving 14 bases between. Germline lookup yields CDR1 SNHLY and CDR2 FYNNEI. This CDR3 contains 14 residues. This CDR3 reads CASSEFGRVVEQYF. CDR3 DNA sequence: TGTGCCAGCAGTGAATTCGGCAGGGTGGTCGAGCAGTACTTC.

The rearrangement joins TRBV5-4 to TRBJ2-3, with D perhaps assigned TRBD1 or TRBD2 (5 bases each). V was shortened by 0 bases and J by 3 bases, with 11 bases between the two germline ends. The CDR3 covers 15 residues. Germline V lookup: CDR1 SGHNT, CDR2 YYREEE (reference sequence). Written as DNA, the CDR3 is TGTGCCAGCAGCTTGGCGGGGCCGGGAACAGATACGCAGTATTTT. It is translated as CASSLAGPGTDTQYF.

The count of this clone is one. The chain joins TRBV6-6 to TRBJ1-2; D remains ambiguous. V shed 5 bases and J shed 4 bases, with 14 bases lying between them. Germline V gives CDR1 MNHNY, CDR2 SVGAGI (reference sequence). The CDR3 has 14 residues. The CDR3 loop is CASSQLESAYGYTF. The CDR3 nucleotides read TGTGCCAGCAGTCAGCTTGAATCCGCCTATGGCTACACCTTC.

The genes are TRBV28 and TRBJ2-7, with D tentatively TRBD1 (6 bases). Germline V lookup: CDR1 MDHEN, CDR2 SYDVKM. CDR3 length: 14 amino acids. V lost 6 bases to trimming and J lost 3 bases, with 15 bases between them. The CDR3 loop reads CASSQEGGIYEQYF. In nucleotides, the CDR3 is TGTGCCAGCAGCCAAGAAGGGGGAATCTACGAGCAGTACTTC. Together with reference TRBV28 and TRBJ2-7, the CDR3 gives the full variable domain: DVKVTQSSRYLVKRTGEKVFLECVQDMDHENMFWYRQDPGLGLRLIYFSYDVKMKEKGDIPEGYSVSREKKERFSLILESASTNQTSMYLCASSQEGGIYEQYFGPGTRLTVT.

This clone was found once. The chain is built from TRBV5-1 and TRBJ2-5, with D hard to call. Germline loops: CDR1 SGHRS, CDR2 YFSETQ. This CDR3 has 13 amino acids. Trimming shortened V by 6 bases and J by 4 bases, and 13 bases separated the two germline ends. The CDR3 nucleotides read TGCGCCAGCACTCGTATGGGTGGAGAGACCCAGTACTTC. Translating it yields CASTRMGGETQYF.

The chain carries TRBV18 and TRBJ2-7, with 9 positions matching TRBD1. The V gene's germline CDR1 is KGHSH and CDR2 LQKENI. This CDR3 has 17 residues. V lost 2 bases to trimming and J lost 4 bases; unmatched junction nucleotides: 12. CDR3 sequence: CASSPSKPGQGFYEQYF. DNA for the CDR3: TGTGCCAGCTCACCATCAAAACCGGGACAGGGTTTTTACGAGCAGTACTTC.

This sequence joins TRBV5-1 and TRBJ1-1; maybe TRBD1 (5 bases). Germline V gene data show CDR1 as SGHRS and CDR2 as YFSETQ. CDR3 length: 13 residues. Trimming took 7 bases from V and 5 from J, leaving 15 bases between them. The CDR3 sequence is CASRRGSDTEAFF. The CDR3 coding sequence is TGCGCCAGCCGGCGGGGGTCGGATACTGAAGCTTTCTTT.

In DNA form, the CDR3 reads TGTGCCAGCAGTCCCGACAGGGAGGCTAACTATGGCTACACCTTC. This encodes CASSPDREANYGYTF. The chain uses TRBV6-5 and TRBJ1-2; 7 bases are shared with TRBD1. V shed 5 bases and J 0 bases; nucleotides not matched to a gene: 6. CDR3 length equals 15 residues. Germline V gene lookup returns CDR1 MNHEY and CDR2 SVGAGI.

This clone appeared a single time. V is TRBV2 and J is TRBJ2-3; possibly TRBD2 for D (5 bases). Trimming removed 6 bases from V and 5 bases from J, with 18 bases in between. The CDR3 sequence is 15 residues long. Germline V lookup: CDR1 SNHLY, CDR2 FYNNEI. The CDR3, as DNA: TGTGCCAGCAGCCCCGTGGGGTATGGGAGAGATACGCAGTATTTT. This gives the protein CASSPVGYGRDTQYF.

This chain joins TRBV6-5 and TRBJ2-1; tentative D call: TRBD2 (6 bases). Trimming shortened V by 6 bases and J by 6 bases, and 15 bases separated the two germline ends. Germline V gene data show CDR1 as MNHEY and CDR2 as SVGAGI. CDR3 length: 14 amino acids. The CDR3 nucleotides are TGTGCCAGCAGCCACCGGGACTCAACCAATGAGCAGTTCTTC. Its protein is CASSHRDSTNEQFF.